This entry is about one T cell receptor beta chain. The entry originates in a study of PD-1 blockade in classical Hodgkin lymphoma. Each patient experienced a relapse that followed autologous stem cell transplantation, and brentuximab vedotin exposure varied. Libraries were prepared by immunoSEQ multiplex PCR; TCRdb keeps only in-frame clonotypes and omits some of them. The sample lists 35,000 to 50,000 clones, over 70% occurring once. V was pared by 5 bases and J by 0 bases, with 8 bases between. There are 13 residues in the CDR3. Germline CDR1 is LNHDA and CDR2 is SQIVND (reference sequence). The genes are TRBV19 and TRBJ2-7, with no clear D. The TCR comes from a human donor with classical Hodgkin lymphoma. The material was peripheral blood mononuclear cells (PBMCs), obtained at baseline. CDR3 sequence (DNA): TGTGCCAGTAGTCCAAGGAACTCCTACGAGCAGTACTTC. This translates into CASSPRNSYEQYF.